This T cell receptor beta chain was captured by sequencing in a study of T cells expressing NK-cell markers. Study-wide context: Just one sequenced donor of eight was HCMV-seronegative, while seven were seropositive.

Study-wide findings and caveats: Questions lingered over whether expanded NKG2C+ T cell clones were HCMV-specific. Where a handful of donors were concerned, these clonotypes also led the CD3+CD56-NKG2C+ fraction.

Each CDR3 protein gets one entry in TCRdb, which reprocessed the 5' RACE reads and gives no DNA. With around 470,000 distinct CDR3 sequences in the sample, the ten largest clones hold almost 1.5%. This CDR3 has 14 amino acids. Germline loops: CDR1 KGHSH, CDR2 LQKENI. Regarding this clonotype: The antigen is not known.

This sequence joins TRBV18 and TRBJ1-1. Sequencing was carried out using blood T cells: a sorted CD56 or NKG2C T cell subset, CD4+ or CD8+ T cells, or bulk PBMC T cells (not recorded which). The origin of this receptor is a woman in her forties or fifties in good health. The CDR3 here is CASSEADMNTEAFF.